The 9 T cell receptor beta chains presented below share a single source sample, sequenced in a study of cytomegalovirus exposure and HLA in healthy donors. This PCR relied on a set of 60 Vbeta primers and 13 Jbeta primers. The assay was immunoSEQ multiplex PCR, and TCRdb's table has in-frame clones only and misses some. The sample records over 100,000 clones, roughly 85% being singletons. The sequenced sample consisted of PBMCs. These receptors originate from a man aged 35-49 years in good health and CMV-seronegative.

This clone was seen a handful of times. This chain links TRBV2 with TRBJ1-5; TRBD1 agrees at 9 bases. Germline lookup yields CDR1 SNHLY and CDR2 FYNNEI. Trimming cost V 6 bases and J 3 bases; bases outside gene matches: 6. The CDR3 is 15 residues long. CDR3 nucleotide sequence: TGTGCCAGCAGCGGACAGGGGACCTTCAATCAGCCCCAGCATTTT. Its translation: CASSGQGTFNQPQHF.

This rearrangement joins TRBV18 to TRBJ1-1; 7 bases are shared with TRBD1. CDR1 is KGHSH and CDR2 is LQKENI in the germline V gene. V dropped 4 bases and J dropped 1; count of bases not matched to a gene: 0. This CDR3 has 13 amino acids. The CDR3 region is CASSQGANTEAFF. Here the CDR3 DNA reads TGTGCCAGCTCACAGGGGGCGAACACTGAAGCTTTCTTT.

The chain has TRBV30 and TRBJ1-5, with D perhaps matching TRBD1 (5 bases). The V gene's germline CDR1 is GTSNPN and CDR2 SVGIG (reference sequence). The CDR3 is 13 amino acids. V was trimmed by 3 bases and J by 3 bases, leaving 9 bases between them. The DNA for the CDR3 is TGTGCCTGGAGAAAGGGGCTCAATCAGCCCCAGCATTTT. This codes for CAWRKGLNQPQHF.

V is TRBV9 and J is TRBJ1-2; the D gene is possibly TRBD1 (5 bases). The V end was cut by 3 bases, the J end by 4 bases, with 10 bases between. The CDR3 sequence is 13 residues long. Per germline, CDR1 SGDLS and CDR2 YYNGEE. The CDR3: CASSADTSYGYTF. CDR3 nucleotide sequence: TGTGCCAGCAGCGCGGACACCTCCTATGGCTACACCTTC.

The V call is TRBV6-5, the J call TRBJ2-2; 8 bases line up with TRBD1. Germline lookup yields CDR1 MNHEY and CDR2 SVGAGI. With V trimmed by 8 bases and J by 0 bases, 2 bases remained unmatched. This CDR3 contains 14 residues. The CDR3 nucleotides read TGTGCCAGCCGGACAGGGACGAACACCGGGGAGCTGTTTTTT. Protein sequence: CASRTGTNTGELFF.

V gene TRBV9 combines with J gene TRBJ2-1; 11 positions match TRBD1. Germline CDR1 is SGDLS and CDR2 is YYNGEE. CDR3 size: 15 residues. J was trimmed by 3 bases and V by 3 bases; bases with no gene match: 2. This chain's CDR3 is CASSADRGLYNEQFF. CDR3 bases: TGTGCCAGCAGCGCGGACAGGGGGCTCTACAATGAGCAGTTCTTC.

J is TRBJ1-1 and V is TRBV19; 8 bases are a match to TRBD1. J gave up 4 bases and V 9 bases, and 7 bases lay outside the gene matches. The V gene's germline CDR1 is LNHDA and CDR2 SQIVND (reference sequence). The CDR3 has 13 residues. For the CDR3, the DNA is TGTGCCAGCGGTTGGACAGGGAGCACTGAAGCTTTCTTT. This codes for CASGWTGSTEAFF. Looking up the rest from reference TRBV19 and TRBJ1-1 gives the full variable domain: DGGITQSPKYLFRKEGQNVTLSCEQNLNHDAMYWYRQDPGQGLRLIYYSQIVNDFQKGDIAEGYSVSREKKESFPLTVTSAQKNPTAFYLCASGWTGSTEAFFGQGTRLTVV.

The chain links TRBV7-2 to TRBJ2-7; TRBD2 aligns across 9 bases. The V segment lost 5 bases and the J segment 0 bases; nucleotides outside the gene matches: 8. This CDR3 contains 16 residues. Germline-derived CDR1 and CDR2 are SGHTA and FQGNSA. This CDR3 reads CASSEASGESSYEQYF. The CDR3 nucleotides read TGTGCCAGCAGCGAGGCTAGCGGGGAAAGCTCCTACGAGCAGTACTTC.

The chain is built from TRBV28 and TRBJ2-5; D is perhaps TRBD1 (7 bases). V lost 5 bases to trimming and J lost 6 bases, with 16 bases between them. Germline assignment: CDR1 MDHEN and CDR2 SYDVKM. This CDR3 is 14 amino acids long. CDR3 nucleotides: TGTGCCAGCAGTCCGACAGGGACTGTACAGACCCAGTACTTC. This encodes CASSPTGTVQTQYF.